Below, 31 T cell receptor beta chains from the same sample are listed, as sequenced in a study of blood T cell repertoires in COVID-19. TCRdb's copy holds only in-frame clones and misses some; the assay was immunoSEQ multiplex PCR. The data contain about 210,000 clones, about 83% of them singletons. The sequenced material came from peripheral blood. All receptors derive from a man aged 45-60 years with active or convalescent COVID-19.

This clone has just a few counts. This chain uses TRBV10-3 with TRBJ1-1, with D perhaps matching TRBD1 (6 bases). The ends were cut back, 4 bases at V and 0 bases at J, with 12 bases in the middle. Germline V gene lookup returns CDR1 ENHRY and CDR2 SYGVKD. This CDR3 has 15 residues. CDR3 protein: CAISGGTGMNTEAFF. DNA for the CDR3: TGTGCCATCAGTGGGGGTACAGGGATGAACACTGAAGCTTTCTTT.

The CDR3 coding sequence is TGTGCCAGCAGTTATATCCCGGGCACTGAAGCTTTCTTT. Residues: CASSYIPGTEAFF. The V and J genes are TRBV6-2 or TRBV6-3 and TRBJ1-1, with D unclear. The CDR3 runs 13 residues. V was trimmed by 3 bases and J by 4 bases, leaving 9 bases between them. Germline V gene lookup returns CDR1 MNHEY and CDR2 SVGEGT.

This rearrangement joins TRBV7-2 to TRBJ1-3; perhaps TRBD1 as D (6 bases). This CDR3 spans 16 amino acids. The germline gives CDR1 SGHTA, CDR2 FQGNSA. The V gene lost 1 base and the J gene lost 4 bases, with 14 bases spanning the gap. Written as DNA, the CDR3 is TGTGCCAGCAGCTTAGTAGCAGGGGAGACCGGAAACACCATATATTTT. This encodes CASSLVAGETGNTIYF.

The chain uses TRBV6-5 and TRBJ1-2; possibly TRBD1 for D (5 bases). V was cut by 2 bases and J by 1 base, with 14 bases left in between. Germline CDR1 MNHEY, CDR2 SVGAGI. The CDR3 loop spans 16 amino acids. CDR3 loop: CASSYAQAGFNYGYTF. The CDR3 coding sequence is TGTGCCAGCAGTTACGCCCAAGCAGGGTTTAACTATGGCTACACCTTC.

The CDR3: CASGLVQGPSTEAFF. In DNA, the CDR3 is TGTGCTAGTGGTTTGGTACAGGGGCCGAGCACTGAAGCTTTCTTT. This chain joins TRBV12-5 and TRBJ1-1; 7 bases align to TRBD1. V lost 0 bases and J lost 4; bases outside the gene matches: 5. The CDR3 extends over 15 amino acids. The germline CDR1 and CDR2 sequences are LGHNT and FRNRAP.

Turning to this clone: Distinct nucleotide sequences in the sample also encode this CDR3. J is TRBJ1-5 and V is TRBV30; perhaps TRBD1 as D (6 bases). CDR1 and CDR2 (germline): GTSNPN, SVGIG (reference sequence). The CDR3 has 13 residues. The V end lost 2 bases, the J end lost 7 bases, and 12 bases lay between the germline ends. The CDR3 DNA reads TGTGCCTGGAGTACAGGGTTAGGACAGCCCCAGCATTTT. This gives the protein CAWSTGLGQPQHF.

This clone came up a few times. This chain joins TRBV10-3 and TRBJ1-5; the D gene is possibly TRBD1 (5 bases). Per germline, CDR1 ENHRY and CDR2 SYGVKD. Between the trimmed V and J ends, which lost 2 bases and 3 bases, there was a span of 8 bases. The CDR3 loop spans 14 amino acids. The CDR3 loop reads CAISEIGVNQPQHF. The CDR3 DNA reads TGTGCCATCAGTGAGATAGGGGTCAATCAGCCCCAGCATTTT.

The CDR3 is CASSLRGGGYQPQHF. The CDR3 DNA reads TGTGCCAGCAGTTTACGAGGGGGGGGATATCAGCCCCAGCATTTT. The chain recombines TRBV28 with TRBJ1-5; possible D gene TRBD1, 6 bases. Trimming shortened V by 2 bases and J by 5 bases, and 13 bases separated the two germline ends. The CDR3 length is 15 residues. The germline V gene encodes CDR1 MDHEN and CDR2 SYDVKM. Looking up the rest from reference TRBV28 and TRBJ1-5 gives the full variable domain: DVKVTQSSRYLVKRTGEKVFLECVQDMDHENMFWYRQDPGLGLRLIYFSYDVKMKEKGDIPEGYSVSREKKERFSLILESASTNQTSMYLCASSLRGGGYQPQHFGDGTRLSIL.

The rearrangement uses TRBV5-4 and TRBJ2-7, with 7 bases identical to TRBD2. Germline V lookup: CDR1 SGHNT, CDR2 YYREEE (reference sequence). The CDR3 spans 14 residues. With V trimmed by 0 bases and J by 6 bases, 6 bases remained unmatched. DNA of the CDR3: TGTGCCAGCAGCTTGGGCAGGGAGGGAGTCGAGCAGTACTTC. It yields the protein CASSLGREGVEQYF.

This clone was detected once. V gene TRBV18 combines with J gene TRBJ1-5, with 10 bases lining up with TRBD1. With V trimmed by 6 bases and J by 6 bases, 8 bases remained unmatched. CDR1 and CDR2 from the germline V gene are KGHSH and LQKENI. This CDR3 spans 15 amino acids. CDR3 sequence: CASSPGTGVLQPQHF. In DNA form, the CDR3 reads TGTGCCAGCTCGCCCGGGACAGGGGTTCTTCAGCCCCAGCATTTT.

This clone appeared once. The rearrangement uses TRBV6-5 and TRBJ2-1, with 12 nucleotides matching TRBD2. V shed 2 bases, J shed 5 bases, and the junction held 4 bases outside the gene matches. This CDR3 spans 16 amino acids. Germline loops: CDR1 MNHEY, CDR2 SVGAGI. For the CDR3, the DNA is TGTGCCAGCAGTTACCGGACTAGCGGGACCAACAATGAGCAGTTCTTC. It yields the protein CASSYRTSGTNNEQFF.

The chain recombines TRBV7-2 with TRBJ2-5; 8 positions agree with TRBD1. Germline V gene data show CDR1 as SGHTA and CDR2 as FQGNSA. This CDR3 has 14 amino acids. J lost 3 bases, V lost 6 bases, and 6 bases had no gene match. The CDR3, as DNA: TGTGCCAGCAGTCGGGACAGGTGGGAAGAGACCCAGTACTTC. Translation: CASSRDRWEETQYF.

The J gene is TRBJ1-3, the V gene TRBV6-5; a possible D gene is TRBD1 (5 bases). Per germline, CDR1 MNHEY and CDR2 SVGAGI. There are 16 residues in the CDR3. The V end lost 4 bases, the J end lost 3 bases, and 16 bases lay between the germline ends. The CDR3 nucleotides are TGTGCCAGCAGTTGGGGCAAACGGATAAGTGGAAACACCATATATTTT. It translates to CASSWGKRISGNTIYF.

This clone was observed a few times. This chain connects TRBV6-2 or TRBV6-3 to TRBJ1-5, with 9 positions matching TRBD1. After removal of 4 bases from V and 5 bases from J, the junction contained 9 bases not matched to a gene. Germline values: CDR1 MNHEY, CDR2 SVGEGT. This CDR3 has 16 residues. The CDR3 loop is CASSWEETGGDQPQHF. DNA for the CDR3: TGTGCCAGCAGTTGGGAAGAGACAGGGGGTGATCAGCCCCAGCATTTT.

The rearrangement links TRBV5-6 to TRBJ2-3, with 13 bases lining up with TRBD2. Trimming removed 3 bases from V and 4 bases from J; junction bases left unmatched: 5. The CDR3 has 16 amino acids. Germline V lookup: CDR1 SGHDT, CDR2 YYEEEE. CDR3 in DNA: TGTGCCAGCAGCTCGACAGGGACTAGCGGGGCAGATACGCAGTATTTT. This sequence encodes CASSSTGTSGADTQYF.

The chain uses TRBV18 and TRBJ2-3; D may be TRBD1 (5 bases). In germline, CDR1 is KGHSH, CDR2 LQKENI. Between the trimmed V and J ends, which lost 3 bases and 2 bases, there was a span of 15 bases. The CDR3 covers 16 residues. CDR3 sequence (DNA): TGTGCCAGCTCACCCTCAATGGCAGGGCCCACAGATACGCAGTATTTT. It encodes CASSPSMAGPTDTQYF.

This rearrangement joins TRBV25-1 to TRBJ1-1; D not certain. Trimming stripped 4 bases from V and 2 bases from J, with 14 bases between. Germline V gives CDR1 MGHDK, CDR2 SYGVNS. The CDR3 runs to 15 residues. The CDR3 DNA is TGTGCCAGCAGTGGTCCCCTTGGCATAAACACTGAAGCTTTCTTT. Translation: CASSGPLGINTEAFF.

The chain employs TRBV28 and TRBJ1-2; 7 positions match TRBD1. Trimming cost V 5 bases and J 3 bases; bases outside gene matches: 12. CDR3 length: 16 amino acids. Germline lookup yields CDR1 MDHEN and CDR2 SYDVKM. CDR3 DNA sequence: TGTGCCAGCAGTCGGAGAACCGGGACAGCCCACTATGGCTACACCTTC. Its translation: CASSRRTGTAHYGYTF.

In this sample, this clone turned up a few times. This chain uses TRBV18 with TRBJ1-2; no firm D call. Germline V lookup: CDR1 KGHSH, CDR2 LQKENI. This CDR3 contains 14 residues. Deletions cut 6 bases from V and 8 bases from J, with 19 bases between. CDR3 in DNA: TGTGCCAGCTCCCTTCGCCGAGGTGGAGGAGGCTACACCTTC. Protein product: CASSLRRGGGGYTF. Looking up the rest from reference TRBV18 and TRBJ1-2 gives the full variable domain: NAGVMQNPRHLVRRRGQEARLRCSPMKGHSHVYWYRQLPEEGLKFMVYLQKENIIDESGMPKERFSAEFPKEGPSILRIQQVVRGDSAAYFCASSLRRGGGGYTFGSGTRLTVV.

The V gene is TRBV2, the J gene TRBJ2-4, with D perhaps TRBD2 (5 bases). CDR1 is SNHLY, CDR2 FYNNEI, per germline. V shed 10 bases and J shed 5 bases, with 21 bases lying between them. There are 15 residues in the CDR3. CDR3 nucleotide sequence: TGTGCCACCGAAGGCGGAGGATCCATTCAAAACATTCAGTACTTC. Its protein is CATEGGGSIQNIQYF.

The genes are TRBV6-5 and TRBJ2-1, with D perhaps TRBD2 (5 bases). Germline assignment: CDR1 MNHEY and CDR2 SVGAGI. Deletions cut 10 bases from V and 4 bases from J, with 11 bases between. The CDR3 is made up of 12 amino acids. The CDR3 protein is CATSGIYNEQFF. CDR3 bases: TGTGCCACCTCGGGGATTTACAATGAGCAGTTCTTC.

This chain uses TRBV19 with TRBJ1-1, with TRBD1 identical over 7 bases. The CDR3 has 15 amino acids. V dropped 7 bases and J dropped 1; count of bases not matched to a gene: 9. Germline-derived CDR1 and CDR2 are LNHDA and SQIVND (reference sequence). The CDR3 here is CASTYLGQKNTEAFF. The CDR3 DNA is TGTGCCAGTACCTATTTGGGACAGAAGAACACTGAAGCTTTCTTT.

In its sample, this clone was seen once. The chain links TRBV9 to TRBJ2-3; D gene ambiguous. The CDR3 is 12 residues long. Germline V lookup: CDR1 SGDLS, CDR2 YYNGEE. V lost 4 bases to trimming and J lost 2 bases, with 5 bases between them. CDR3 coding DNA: TGTGCCAGCAGCCAGTCCACAGATACGCAGTATTTT. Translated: CASSQSTDTQYF.

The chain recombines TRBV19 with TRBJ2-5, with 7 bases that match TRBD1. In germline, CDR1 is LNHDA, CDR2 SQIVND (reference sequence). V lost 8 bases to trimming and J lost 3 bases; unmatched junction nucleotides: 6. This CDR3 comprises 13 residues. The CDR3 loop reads CASSGTEKETQYF. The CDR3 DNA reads TGTGCCAGTTCCGGGACAGAAAAAGAGACCCAGTACTTC.

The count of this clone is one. This CDR3 reads CASMRTGLPPVETQYF. As DNA, the CDR3 is TGCGCCAGCATGCGGACGGGACTCCCACCCGTTGAGACCCAGTACTTC. The chain combines TRBV5-1 with TRBJ2-5; tentative D call: TRBD2 (6 bases). Looked up from germline, CDR1 is SGHRS and CDR2 is YFSETQ. Trimming stripped 6 bases from V and 5 bases from J, with 23 bases between. CDR3 length: 16 amino acids.

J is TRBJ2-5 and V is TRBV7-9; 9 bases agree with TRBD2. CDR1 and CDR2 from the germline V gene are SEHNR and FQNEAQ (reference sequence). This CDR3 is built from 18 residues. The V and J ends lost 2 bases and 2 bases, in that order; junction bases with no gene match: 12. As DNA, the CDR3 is TGTGCCAGCAGCTTAAGTCTTAGCGGGGGCCTATTACAAGAGACCCAGTACTTC. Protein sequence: CASSLSLSGGLLQETQYF.

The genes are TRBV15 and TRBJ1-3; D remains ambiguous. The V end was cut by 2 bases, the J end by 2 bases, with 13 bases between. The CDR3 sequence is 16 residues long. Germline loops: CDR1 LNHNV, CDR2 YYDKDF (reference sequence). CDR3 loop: CATSRSSNIPGNTIYF. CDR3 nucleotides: TGTGCCACCAGCAGATCTAGCAACATCCCTGGAAACACCATATATTTT.

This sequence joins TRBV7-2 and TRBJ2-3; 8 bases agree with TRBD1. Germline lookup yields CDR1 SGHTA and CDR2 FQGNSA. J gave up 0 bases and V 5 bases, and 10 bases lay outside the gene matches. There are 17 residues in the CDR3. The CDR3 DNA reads TGTGCCAGCAGCCGGCCGGGACAGGTTTCTAGCACAGATACGCAGTATTTT. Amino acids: CASSRPGQVSSTDTQYF.

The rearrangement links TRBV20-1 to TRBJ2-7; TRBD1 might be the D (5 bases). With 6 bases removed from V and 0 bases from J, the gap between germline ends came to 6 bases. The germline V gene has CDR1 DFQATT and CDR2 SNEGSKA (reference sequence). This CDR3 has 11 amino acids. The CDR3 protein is CSAGPSYEQYF. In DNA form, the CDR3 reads TGCAGTGCGGGGCCCTCCTACGAGCAGTACTTC.

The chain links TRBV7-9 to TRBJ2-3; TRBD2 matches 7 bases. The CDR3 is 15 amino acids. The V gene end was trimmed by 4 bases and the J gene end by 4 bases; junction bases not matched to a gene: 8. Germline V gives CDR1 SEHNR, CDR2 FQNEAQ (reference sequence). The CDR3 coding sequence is TGTGCCAGCAGCTCCTTTGCGGGGGAGCCAGATACGCAGTATTTT. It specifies CASSSFAGEPDTQYF. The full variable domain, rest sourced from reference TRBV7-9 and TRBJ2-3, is DTGVSQNPRHKITKRGQNVTFRCDPISEHNRLYWYRQTLGQGPEFLTYFQNEAQLEKSRLLSDRFSAERPKGSFSTLEIQRTEQGDSAMYLCASSSFAGEPDTQYFGPGTRLTVL.

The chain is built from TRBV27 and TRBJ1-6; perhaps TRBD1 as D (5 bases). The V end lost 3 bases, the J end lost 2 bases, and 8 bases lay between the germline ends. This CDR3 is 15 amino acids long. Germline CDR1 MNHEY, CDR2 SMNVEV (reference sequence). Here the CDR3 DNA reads TGTGCCAGCAGTTTCAGGGTGACCTATAATTCACCCCTCCACTTT. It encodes CASSFRVTYNSPLHF.